This is a list of T cell receptor beta chains from one sample in a study of tumor-infiltrating lymphocytes in primary liver carcinoma. MiXCR was run by TCRdb on the multiplex PCR reads, yielding one entry per CDR3 protein. The data contain under 200,000 distinct CDR3 sequences, approximately 86% of them singletons. What was sequenced was tumor tissue from primary liver carcinoma. The receptors stem from a man between 35 and 55 years old with primary liver carcinoma and hepatitis B virus infection. CDR3s include the opening cysteine and the closing phenylalanine or tryptophan. D genes are given only for firm matches. Clone size is given for some rows only: seen once, a few or many times, or a class if the clone is expanded.

>18|TRBD2|TRBJ2-1|TRBV6-6|-
TGTGCCATTAGTTACTCGAATGGGCTAGCGGTCTCCTACAATGAGCAGTTCTTC
CAISYSNGLAVSYNEQFF
>16|-|TRBJ2-3|TRBV29-1|once
TGCAGCGTCGCTGGAGAGGACGGACGTAGTACATATACGCAGTATTTT
CSVAGEDGRSTYTQYF
>14|-|TRBJ1-4|TRBV6-2/TRBV6-3|-
TGTGCCATCAGATCCGGGACCGAGGCTGAAAAGCTGTTTTTT
CAIRSGTEAEKLFF
>15|TRBD2|TRBJ2-2|TRBV12-3/TRBV12-4|-
TGTGCCAGCAGTGGACTAGCGGGTACCACCCGGGAGCTGATTTTT
CASSGLAGTTRELIF
>14|TRBD1|TRBJ1-2|TRBV4-1|many
TGCGCCAGCAGCCGGACAGGGGGTGGCTATGGCTACACCTTC
CASSRTGGGYGYTF
>11|TRBD2|TRBJ2-1|TRBV6-5|-
TGTGCCAGCGTGAGCGGGGCTGAGCAGTTCTTC
CASVSGAEQFF
>15|-|TRBJ1-3|TRBV28|-
TGTGTTTACCCCGGGTCTCTTAACTCTGGAAACACCATATATTTT
CVYPGSLNSGNTIYF
>13|TRBD2|TRBJ2-1|TRBV29-1|-
TGCAGCGGGTGCACTAGCGGGTTCAATGAACAGTTCTTC
CSGCTSGFNEQFF
>13|-|TRBJ1-1|TRBV29-1|-
TGCCGCGCTCCGAGTCAGAAGAACACTGAAGCTTTCTTT
CRAPSQKNTEAFF
>13|-|TRBJ1-1|TRBV6-1|-
TGTGTCAGCAGTGATGGTAGGAACAATGAAGCTTTCTTT
CVSSDGRNNEAFF
>13|-|TRBJ2-3|TRBV14|-
TGTGCCAGCAGCCGAGGATACACAGATATGCAGTTGTTT
CASSRGYTDMQLF
>16|TRBD1|TRBJ2-4|TRBV6-1|-
TGTGCCAGTAGTGCCACAGGGGGTTTCGGCAAAAACATTCGGTACTTC
CASSATGGFGKNIRYF
>12|-|TRBJ2-7|TRBV29-1|-
TGCAACGTGGGTTGGGGTAACCACGAGCAGTACTTC
CNVGWGNHEQYF
>15|-|TRBJ1-5|TRBV5-4|-
TGTGCCAGCATCCGTGACGGAAATAGCAATCAGCCCCAGCATTTT
CASIRDGNSNQPQHF
>15|-|TRBJ1-6|TRBV2|-
TGTGCCAGCAGTTTCACGAGCTCCTATAATTCACCCCTCCACTTT
CASSFTSSYNSPLHF
>15|-|TRBJ2-3|TRBV5-1|many
TGCGCCAGCAGCGCTGCCGGGACTGAGGGAGATACGCAGTATTTT
CASSAAGTEGDTQYF
>13|-|TRBJ1-6|TRBV11-1|-
TGTGCCAGTAACCAGACACTGGTTTCACCCCTACACTTT
CASNQTLVSPLHF
>14|-|TRBJ2-2|TRBV12-3/TRBV12-4|-
TGTGCCAGCTTGGAGGCAGCGAACACCGGGGACCTGTTTTTT
CASLEAANTGDLFF
>16|-|TRBJ1-2|TRBV11-2|few
TGTGCCCGCAGCTTAGATTCGGTAACTTATTCTCGAGGCTACACCTTC
CARSLDSVTYSRGYTF
>13|-|TRBJ1-1|TRBV6-6|few
TGTGCTAGCAGCACGGGGGGGACTACTGTAGCTTTCTTT
CASSTGGTTVAFF
>14|-|TRBJ1-4|TRBV5-1|-
TGCGCCAGCAGTTTGGATGAGGCTAATGAAAAACTGTTTTTT
CASSLDEANEKLFF
>13|TRBD2|TRBJ2-7|TRBV7-9|-
TGTGTCAGCAGCTTAGCGCGGGGGAGCGAGCAGTACTTC
CVSSLARGSEQYF
>17|-|TRBJ2-3|TRBV11-3|-
TGTGCCAGCAGCCCCGGGACCTTGATAAGCGACACAGATACGCAGTATTTT
CASSPGTLISDTDTQYF
>21|-|TRBJ2-6|TRBV11-2|-
TGTGCTAGCAGCATGGGGGGAGAAAGGAGCATTTCCCTTTCTGGGGCCGACGTCCTGACTTTC
CASSMGGERSISLSGADVLTF
>15|TRBD1|TRBJ2-1|TRBV5-4|-
TGTGCCAGTAGCCGCCTAGGACAGGGCTCCTACGAGCAGTTCTTC
CASSRLGQGSYEQFF
>17|-|TRBJ1-5|TRBV4-1|-
TGCGCCAGCAGCCCTCTGGGGGGAGGCCAAATCGGACAGCCCCAGAATTTT
CASSPLGGGQIGQPQNF
>17|TRBD2|TRBJ2-1|TRBV4-3|-
TGTGCCAGCAACCAAGAGGCAGCGGGGGCATCATACAATGAGCAGTTCTTC
CASNQEAAGASYNEQFF
>13|-|TRBJ2-3|TRBV29-1|-
TGCAGGGCGGGCTTAGGAAGCACAGATACGCAGTATTTT
CRAGLGSTDTQYF
>18|TRBD1|TRBJ1-3|TRBV4-1|-
TGCGCGAGCATCCAACCGGGACAGGGGTCGGGCACTGGAAACACCATATATTTT
CASIQPGQGSGTGNTIYF
>15|TRBD2|TRBJ2-1|TRBV6-1|-
TGTGCATGCAGGGAAGAAGCGGGAGGATACAATGAGCAGTTCTTC
CACREEAGGYNEQFF
>14|-|TRBJ1-2|TRBV10-3|-
TGTGCCATCAGTGAGTCCGGAGAGAGCTATGGCTACAGCTTC
CAISESGESYGYSF
>13|TRBD2|TRBJ2-7|TRBV30|many
TGTGCCTGGAGTTCAACTAGCGTATACGAGCAGTACTTC
CAWSSTSVYEQYF
>16|-|TRBJ2-1|TRBV4-3|-
TGCGCCAGCAGCCTAGATCCCTACTCAGAATACAATGAGTATTTCTTC
CASSLDPYSEYNEYFF
>17|-|TRBJ2-7|TRBV7-8|-
TGTGCCAGCAGCCTGAAGGGATGGACTACAGTTACCCTCGAACAGTACTTC
CASSLKGWTTVTLEQYF
>14|-|TRBJ2-3|TRBV5-5|-
TGTGCCAGCATCTTCACAGCTCGAACAGATACGCAGTATTTT
CASIFTARTDTQYF
>12|-|TRBJ2-2|TRBV10-1|-
TGCGCCAGCAGTGAGATAAAGGGGGAACTGTTTTTT
CASSEIKGELFF
>15|-|TRBJ2-2|TRBV4-3|-
TGCGCCAGCAGCCAAGGACAGGTGGTAACCGGAGAGCTGTTTTTT
CASSQGQVVTGELFF
>18|TRBD2|TRBJ2-2|TRBV4-2|-
TGTCCCAGCAGCCAAGATTGGACTAGTGGGAGGGGTACCGGGGAGCTGTTTTTT
CPSSQDWTSGRGTGELFF
>13|-|TRBJ1-6|TRBV11-1|-
TGTACCAGCAGCCGGACACTGGTTTCATCACTACACTTT
CTSSRTLVSSLHF
>15|-|TRBJ1-2|TRBV4-3|-
TGCGCCAGCAGTCAAGATACGCGGGGGCCTCATGACTACACCTTC
CASSQDTRGPHDYTF